Listed below are T cell receptor beta chains from one sample, sequenced in a study of shared clonotypes between healthy human individuals. The protocol was immunoSEQ multiplex PCR, while the TCRdb copy is restricted to in-frame clones and leaves out a portion. Of roughly 2.5 million clones in the sample, around nine tenths were seen once. What was sequenced was naive CD4+ T cells sorted from blood. The receptors shown here come from a man younger than 35 in good health. Each CDR3 is given with its conserved first and last residue. D genes are given only for firm matches. Size tells how often a clone was seen (once, few, many) or the class of an expanded clone, and some rows leave it out.

d_gene: TRBD1; v_gene: TRBV5-4; abundance: .; j_gene: TRBJ1-1; len: 13; CDR3aa: CASSLGQGAKAFF; CDR3nt: TGTGCCAGCAGCCTTGGACAGGGGGCCAAGGCTTTCTTT
d_gene: .; v_gene: TRBV5-6; abundance: .; j_gene: TRBJ1-5; len: 15; CDR3aa: CASSLAGPPNQPQHF; CDR3nt: TGTGCCAGCAGCTTGGCGGGACCGCCTAATCAGCCCCAGCATTTT
d_gene: .; v_gene: TRBV19; abundance: .; j_gene: TRBJ2-7; len: 15; CDR3aa: CASRRTAGSAYEQYF; CDR3nt: TGTGCCAGTAGAAGGACGGCGGGGTCGGCCTACGAGCAGTACTTC
d_gene: .; v_gene: TRBV10-1; abundance: few; j_gene: TRBJ1-1; len: 13; CDR3aa: CASSDQPNTEAFF; CDR3nt: TGCGCCAGCAGTGATCAACCGAACACTGAAGCTTTCTTT
d_gene: TRBD2; v_gene: TRBV4-1; abundance: .; j_gene: TRBJ2-1; len: 19; CDR3aa: CASSQDGWDSGGPYNEQFF; CDR3nt: TGCGCCAGCAGCCAAGATGGATGGGATAGCGGGGGGCCCTACAATGAGCAGTTCTTC
d_gene: .; v_gene: TRBV5-6; abundance: .; j_gene: TRBJ2-7; len: 12; CDR3aa: CASSFQAYEQYF; CDR3nt: TGTGCCAGCAGCTTTCAGGCCTACGAGCAGTACTTC
d_gene: .; v_gene: TRBV12-5; abundance: .; j_gene: TRBJ2-3; len: 15; CDR3aa: CASGLAEGGSDTQYF; CDR3nt: TGTGCTAGTGGTTTGGCCGAGGGTGGGTCAGATACGCAGTATTTT
d_gene: TRBD1; v_gene: TRBV5-1; abundance: .; j_gene: TRBJ1-1; len: 14; CDR3aa: CASSPPGQGIEAFF; CDR3nt: TGCGCCAGCAGCCCACCGGGACAGGGGATTGAAGCTTTCTTT
d_gene: .; v_gene: TRBV7-9; abundance: once; j_gene: TRBJ1-1; len: 13; CDR3aa: CASSFSQGTEAFF; CDR3nt: TGTGCCAGCAGCTTTTCTCAGGGGACTGAAGCTTTCTTT
d_gene: .; v_gene: TRBV5-6; abundance: .; j_gene: TRBJ2-2; len: 13; CDR3aa: CASSLLATGELFF; CDR3nt: TGTGCCAGCAGCTTGCTAGCCACCGGGGAGCTGTTTTTT
d_gene: TRBD2; v_gene: TRBV15; abundance: .; j_gene: TRBJ2-1; len: 15; CDR3aa: CATWTSGRKRYEQFF; CDR3nt: TGTGCCACCTGGACTAGCGGGAGGAAGAGGTATGAGCAGTTCTTC
d_gene: .; v_gene: TRBV5-1; abundance: .; j_gene: TRBJ1-3; len: 14; CDR3aa: CASSSGISGNTIYF; CDR3nt: TGCGCCAGCAGCTCCGGGATCTCTGGAAACACCATATATTTT
d_gene: .; v_gene: TRBV7-9; abundance: .; j_gene: TRBJ2-2; len: 12; CDR3aa: CASSLVIGELFF; CDR3nt: TGTGCCAGCAGCTTAGTTATCGGGGAGCTGTTTTTT
d_gene: .; v_gene: TRBV29-1; abundance: .; j_gene: TRBJ1-2; len: 12; CDR3aa: CSVDRGLYGYTF; CDR3nt: TGCAGCGTTGATAGGGGTCTCTATGGCTACACCTTC
d_gene: TRBD2; v_gene: TRBV2; abundance: .; j_gene: TRBJ2-3; len: 15; CDR3aa: CASNQQRGGADTQYF; CDR3nt: TGTGCCAGCAACCAGCAGCGGGGGGGGGCAGATACGCAGTATTTT
d_gene: .; v_gene: TRBV18; abundance: .; j_gene: TRBJ1-2; len: 13; CDR3aa: CASKRGPEEGYTF; CDR3nt: TGTGCCAGCAAGCGGGGACCGGAGGAAGGCTACACCTTC
d_gene: .; v_gene: TRBV6-1; abundance: .; j_gene: TRBJ1-2; len: 17; CDR3aa: CASSEGWGWRSREGYTF; CDR3nt: TGTGCCAGCAGTGAAGGTTGGGGATGGAGGTCGCGTGAGGGCTACACCTTC
d_gene: .; v_gene: TRBV28; abundance: .; j_gene: TRBJ2-7; len: 15; CDR3aa: CASTGSTRRTYEQYF; CDR3nt: TGTGCCAGCACCGGGAGTACCCGAAGAACCTACGAGCAGTACTTC
d_gene: TRBD1; v_gene: TRBV18; abundance: .; j_gene: TRBJ2-3; len: 17; CDR3aa: CASSLTTQGDSTDTQYF; CDR3nt: TGTGCCAGCTCCCTCACTACTCAGGGGGATAGTACAGATACGCAGTATTTT
d_gene: TRBD1; v_gene: TRBV6-5; abundance: .; j_gene: TRBJ1-1; len: 16; CDR3aa: CASSSWTGGRSTEAFF; CDR3nt: TGTGCCAGCAGTTCCTGGACAGGGGGCCGGAGCACTGAAGCTTTCTTT
d_gene: .; v_gene: TRBV10-1; abundance: .; j_gene: TRBJ2-7; len: 14; CDR3aa: CASSESGTDYEQYF; CDR3nt: TGCGCCAGCAGTGAGTCGGGGACGGACTACGAGCAGTACTTC
d_gene: .; v_gene: TRBV13; abundance: .; j_gene: TRBJ2-3; len: 16; CDR3aa: CASSRWGREIPDTQYF; CDR3nt: TGTGCCAGCAGCCGGTGGGGGCGGGAGATCCCAGATACGCAGTATTTT
d_gene: .; v_gene: TRBV6-1; abundance: .; j_gene: TRBJ2-7; len: 11; CDR3aa: CASSEFDSQYF; CDR3nt: TGTGCCAGCAGTGAATTCGACTCGCAGTACTTC
d_gene: .; v_gene: TRBV29-1; abundance: .; j_gene: TRBJ1-1; len: 13; CDR3aa: CSVDQGLNTEAFF; CDR3nt: TGCAGCGTTGACCAGGGGCTAAACACTGAAGCTTTCTTT
d_gene: .; v_gene: TRBV10-3; abundance: few; j_gene: TRBJ1-1; len: 13; CDR3aa: CAISFGGDTEAFF; CDR3nt: TGTGCCATCAGTTTCGGGGGTGACACTGAAGCTTTCTTT
d_gene: .; v_gene: TRBV25-1; abundance: .; j_gene: TRBJ1-1; len: 13; CDR3aa: CASSENGPASAFF; CDR3nt: TGTGCCAGCAGTGAAAACGGACCGGCGTCAGCTTTCTTT
d_gene: TRBD2; v_gene: TRBV5-1; abundance: .; j_gene: TRBJ2-1; len: 20; CDR3aa: CASSLVGLAGGGPKYNEQFF; CDR3nt: TGCGCCAGCAGCTTGGTAGGACTAGCGGGAGGGGGCCCAAAATACAATGAGCAGTTCTTC
d_gene: .; v_gene: TRBV6-1; abundance: once; j_gene: TRBJ1-1; len: 13; CDR3aa: CATKWTANTEAFF; CDR3nt: TGTGCCACCAAATGGACAGCCAACACTGAAGCTTTCTTT
d_gene: .; v_gene: TRBV7-8; abundance: .; j_gene: TRBJ2-3; len: 14; CDR3aa: CASHDGVFTDTQYF; CDR3nt: TGTGCCTCCCACGACGGGGTCTTCACAGATACGCAGTATTTT
d_gene: .; v_gene: TRBV10-1; abundance: .; j_gene: TRBJ1-6; len: 13; CDR3aa: CASSDTYNSPLHF; CDR3nt: TGCGCCAGCAGTGACACGTATAATTCACCCCTCCACTTT
d_gene: .; v_gene: TRBV5-1; abundance: .; j_gene: TRBJ2-2; len: 15; CDR3aa: CASSLDPGGPGELFF; CDR3nt: TGCGCCAGCAGCTTGGACCCTGGGGGGCCCGGGGAGCTGTTTTTT
d_gene: .; v_gene: TRBV28; abundance: once; j_gene: TRBJ1-5; len: 16; CDR3aa: CASSLKGPRGGQPQHF; CDR3nt: TGTGCCAGCAGTTTAAAAGGTCCGAGGGGTGGACAGCCCCAGCATTTT
d_gene: .; v_gene: TRBV9; abundance: .; j_gene: TRBJ2-6; len: 17; CDR3aa: CASSVGEGALGANVLTF; CDR3nt: TGTGCCAGCAGCGTAGGGGAAGGGGCGCTGGGGGCCAACGTCCTGACTTTC
d_gene: .; v_gene: TRBV30; abundance: .; j_gene: TRBJ1-2; len: 15; CDR3aa: CAWRTHLVDNYGYTF; CDR3nt: TGTGCCTGGAGGACCCACTTGGTGGATAACTATGGCTACACCTTC
d_gene: TRBD2; v_gene: TRBV5-6; abundance: .; j_gene: TRBJ2-5; len: 14; CDR3aa: CASIQSGGRETQYF; CDR3nt: TGTGCCAGCATCCAATCGGGGGGTAGGGAGACCCAGTACTTC
d_gene: TRBD1; v_gene: TRBV9; abundance: .; j_gene: TRBJ2-7; len: 15; CDR3aa: CASSAGTGGYHEQYF; CDR3nt: TGTGCCAGCAGCGCCGGGACAGGGGGTTACCACGAGCAGTACTTC
d_gene: .; v_gene: TRBV5-4; abundance: .; j_gene: TRBJ2-4; len: 15; CDR3aa: CASSQTGLAKNIQYF; CDR3nt: TGTGCCAGCAGTCAAACAGGACTAGCCAAAAACATTCAGTACTTC
d_gene: .; v_gene: TRBV6-6; abundance: .; j_gene: TRBJ1-4; len: 15; CDR3aa: CASTPPAGPNEKLFF; CDR3nt: TGTGCCAGCACTCCCCCCGCAGGGCCAAATGAAAAACTGTTTTTT
d_gene: .; v_gene: TRBV19; abundance: .; j_gene: TRBJ2-7; len: 13; CDR3aa: CASSPGIAYEQYF; CDR3nt: TGTGCCAGTAGCCCCGGGATAGCCTACGAGCAGTACTTC
d_gene: .; v_gene: TRBV29-1; abundance: .; j_gene: TRBJ1-1; len: 14; CDR3aa: CSVGGGAGNTEAFF; CDR3nt: TGCAGCGTCGGGGGGGGCGCGGGAAACACTGAAGCTTTCTTT
d_gene: .; v_gene: TRBV30; abundance: .; j_gene: TRBJ1-6; len: 15; CDR3aa: CAWSPPGVLNSPLHF; CDR3nt: TGTGCCTGGAGTCCTCCAGGGGTCCTAAATTCACCCCTCCACTTT
d_gene: TRBD2; v_gene: TRBV6-4; abundance: .; j_gene: TRBJ2-7; len: 17; CDR3aa: CASTPGTSGTDSYEQYF; CDR3nt: TGTGCCAGCACCCCCGGGACTAGCGGAACGGATTCCTACGAGCAGTACTTC
d_gene: .; v_gene: TRBV6-6; abundance: .; j_gene: TRBJ1-4; len: 15; CDR3aa: CASSSVRGLNEKLFF; CDR3nt: TGTGCCAGCAGCTCCGTCCGGGGACTGAATGAAAAACTGTTTTTT
d_gene: .; v_gene: TRBV11-3; abundance: .; j_gene: TRBJ2-5; len: 14; CDR3aa: CASSRPGQQETQYF; CDR3nt: TGTGCCAGCAGCCGGCCGGGACAACAAGAGACCCAGTACTTC
d_gene: .; v_gene: TRBV7-2; abundance: .; j_gene: TRBJ2-5; len: 14; CDR3aa: CASSLERGQETQYF; CDR3nt: TGTGCCAGCAGCTTAGAGAGGGGCCAAGAGACCCAGTACTTC
d_gene: .; v_gene: TRBV11-3; abundance: .; j_gene: TRBJ1-3; len: 14; CDR3aa: CASSPGGSGNTIYF; CDR3nt: TGTGCCAGCAGCCCCGGCGGCTCTGGAAACACCATATATTTT
d_gene: .; v_gene: TRBV10-3; abundance: .; j_gene: TRBJ2-3; len: 15; CDR3aa: CAMGMEGTSTDTQYF; CDR3nt: TGTGCCATGGGGATGGAGGGTACTAGCACAGATACGCAGTATTTT
d_gene: TRBD2; v_gene: TRBV30; abundance: .; j_gene: TRBJ2-7; len: 12; CDR3aa: CAWTQRGYEQYF; CDR3nt: TGTGCCTGGACCCAGCGGGGGTACGAGCAGTACTTC
d_gene: .; v_gene: TRBV25-1; abundance: .; j_gene: TRBJ1-4; len: 15; CDR3aa: CASSEFLPPSGKLFF; CDR3nt: TGTGCCAGCAGTGAATTTCTACCGCCGAGTGGAAAACTGTTTTTT
d_gene: .; v_gene: TRBV5-5; abundance: once; j_gene: TRBJ2-7; len: 11; CDR3aa: CASSLLDEQYF; CDR3nt: TGTGCCAGCAGCCTCCTGGACGAGCAGTACTTC
d_gene: .; v_gene: TRBV7-2; abundance: .; j_gene: TRBJ1-4; len: 15; CDR3aa: CASSPLGRGSEKLFF; CDR3nt: TGTGCCAGCAGCCCCTTGGGGAGAGGAAGTGAAAAACTGTTTTTT
d_gene: .; v_gene: TRBV7-9; abundance: .; j_gene: TRBJ1-4; len: 13; CDR3aa: CASSERANEKLFF; CDR3nt: TGTGCCAGCAGTGAGAGAGCTAATGAAAAACTGTTTTTT
d_gene: .; v_gene: TRBV25-1; abundance: .; j_gene: TRBJ2-5; len: 14; CDR3aa: CASSDQGLGETQYF; CDR3nt: TGTGCCAGCTCTGACCAGGGCCTGGGTGAGACCCAGTACTTC
d_gene: TRBD2; v_gene: TRBV19; abundance: .; j_gene: TRBJ2-7; len: 15; CDR3aa: CASSNSGARRHEQYF; CDR3nt: TGTGCCAGTAGTAATAGCGGGGCTCGCCGACACGAGCAGTACTTC
d_gene: .; v_gene: TRBV5-1; abundance: .; j_gene: TRBJ1-2; len: 15; CDR3aa: CASSLEGRESGGYTF; CDR3nt: TGCGCCAGCAGCTTGGAGGGCAGGGAGAGTGGTGGCTACACCTTC
d_gene: TRBD1; v_gene: TRBV6-1; abundance: .; j_gene: TRBJ2-7; len: 15; CDR3aa: CASSSWTGGLGEQYF; CDR3nt: TGTGCCAGCAGTAGCTGGACAGGGGGATTGGGCGAGCAGTACTTC
d_gene: .; v_gene: TRBV2; abundance: .; j_gene: TRBJ2-5; len: 13; CDR3aa: CASSWGSQETQYF; CDR3nt: TGTGCCAGCAGTTGGGGGTCGCAAGAGACCCAGTACTTC
d_gene: TRBD2; v_gene: TRBV5-1; abundance: .; j_gene: TRBJ2-7; len: 15; CDR3aa: CASSAGSGPSYEQYF; CDR3nt: TGCGCCAGCAGTGCCGGTAGCGGGCCCTCCTACGAGCAGTACTTC
d_gene: .; v_gene: TRBV7-2; abundance: .; j_gene: TRBJ2-1; len: 13; CDR3aa: CASSLGPGPGQFF; CDR3nt: TGTGCCAGCAGCTTAGGCCCGGGGCCAGGGCAGTTCTTC
d_gene: .; v_gene: TRBV6-1; abundance: .; j_gene: TRBJ1-6; len: 13; CDR3aa: CASRTNFNSPLHF; CDR3nt: TGTGCCAGCAGGACGAATTTTAATTCACCCCTCCACTTT